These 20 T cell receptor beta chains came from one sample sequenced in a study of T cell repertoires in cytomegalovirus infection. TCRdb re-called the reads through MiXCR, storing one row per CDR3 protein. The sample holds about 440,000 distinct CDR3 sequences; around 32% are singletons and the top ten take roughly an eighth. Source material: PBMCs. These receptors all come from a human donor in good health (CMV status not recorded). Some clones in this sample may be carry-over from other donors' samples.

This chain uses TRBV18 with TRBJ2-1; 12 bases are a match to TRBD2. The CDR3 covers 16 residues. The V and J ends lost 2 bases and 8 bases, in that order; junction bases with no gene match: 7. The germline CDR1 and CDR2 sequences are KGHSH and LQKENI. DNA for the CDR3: TGTGCCAGCTCACCAACGCTAGCGGGGGGGCCTGATGAGCAGTTCTTC. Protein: CASSPTLAGGPDEQFF.

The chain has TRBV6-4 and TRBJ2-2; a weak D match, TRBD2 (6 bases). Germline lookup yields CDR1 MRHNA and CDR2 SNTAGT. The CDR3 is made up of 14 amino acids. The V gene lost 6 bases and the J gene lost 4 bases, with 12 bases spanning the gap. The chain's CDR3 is CASRPGSVTGELFF. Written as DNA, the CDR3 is TGTGCCAGCAGACCCGGGAGTGTCACCGGGGAGCTGTTTTTT.

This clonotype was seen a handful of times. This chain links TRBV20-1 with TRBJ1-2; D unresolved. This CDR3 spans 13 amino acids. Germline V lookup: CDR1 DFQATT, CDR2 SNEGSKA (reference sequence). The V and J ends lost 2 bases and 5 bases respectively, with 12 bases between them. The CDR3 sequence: CSARPGPRYGYTF. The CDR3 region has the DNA TGCAGTGCTAGACCAGGCCCACGGTATGGCTACACCTTC.

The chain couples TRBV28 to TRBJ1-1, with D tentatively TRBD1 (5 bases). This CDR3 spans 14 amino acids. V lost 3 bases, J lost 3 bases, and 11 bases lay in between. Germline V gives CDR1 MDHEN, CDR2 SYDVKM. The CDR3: CASSFRGSHTEAFF. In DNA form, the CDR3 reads TGTGCCAGCAGTTTTCGGGGGTCTCACACTGAAGCTTTCTTT. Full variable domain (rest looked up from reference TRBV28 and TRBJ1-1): DVKVTQSSRYLVKRTGEKVFLECVQDMDHENMFWYRQDPGLGLRLIYFSYDVKMKEKGDIPEGYSVSREKKERFSLILESASTNQTSMYLCASSFRGSHTEAFFGQGTRLTVV.

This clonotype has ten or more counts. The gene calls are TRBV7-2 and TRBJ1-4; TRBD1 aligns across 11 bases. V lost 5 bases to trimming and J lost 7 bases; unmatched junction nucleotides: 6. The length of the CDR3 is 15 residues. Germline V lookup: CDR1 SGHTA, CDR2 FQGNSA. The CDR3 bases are TGTGCCAGCAGCCAAGGGACAGGGGGTCGTGAAAAACTGTTTTTT. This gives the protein CASSQGTGGREKLFF. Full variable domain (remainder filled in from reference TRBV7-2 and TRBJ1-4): GAGVSQSPSNKVTEKGKDVELRCDPISGHTALYWYRQSLGQGLEFLIYFQGNSAPDKSGLPSDRFSAERTGGSVSTLTIQRTQQEDSAVYLCASSQGTGGREKLFFGSGTQLSVL.

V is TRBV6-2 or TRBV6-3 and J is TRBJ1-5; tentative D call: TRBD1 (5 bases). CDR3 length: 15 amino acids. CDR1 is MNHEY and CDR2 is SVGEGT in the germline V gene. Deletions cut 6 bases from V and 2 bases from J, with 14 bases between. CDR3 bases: TGTGCCAGCAGGCAACCCGGGGCCGGCAATCAGCCCCAGCATTTT. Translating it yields CASRQPGAGNQPQHF.

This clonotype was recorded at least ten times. CDR3 in amino acids: CASRQGLAETQYF. The CDR3 DNA reads as TGTGCCAGCAGACAAGGACTAGCGGAGACCCAGTACTTC. The J gene is TRBJ2-5, the V gene TRBV7-2; 9 nucleotides align to TRBD2. Looked up from germline, CDR1 is SGHTA and CDR2 is FQGNSA. The CDR3 loop spans 13 amino acids. V lost 6 bases, J lost 5 bases, and 4 bases stayed unmatched.

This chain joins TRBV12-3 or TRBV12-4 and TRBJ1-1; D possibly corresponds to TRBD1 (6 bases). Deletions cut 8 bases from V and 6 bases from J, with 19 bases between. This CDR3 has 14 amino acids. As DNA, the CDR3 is TGTGCCAGCGCCTTTTCGGCAGGGGTAGCTGAAGCTTTCTTT. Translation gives CASAFSAGVAEAFF.

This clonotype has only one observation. CDR3 DNA: TGCGCCAGCAGCCCTTCATGGGGGGCCTACGAGCAGTACTTC. It yields the protein CASSPSWGAYEQYF. V and J are TRBV5-1 and TRBJ2-7, with D possibly being TRBD2 (6 bases). The CDR3 sequence is 14 residues long. Trimming removed 4 bases from V and 2 bases from J, with 13 bases in between. Germline CDR1 is SGHRS and CDR2 is YFSETQ.

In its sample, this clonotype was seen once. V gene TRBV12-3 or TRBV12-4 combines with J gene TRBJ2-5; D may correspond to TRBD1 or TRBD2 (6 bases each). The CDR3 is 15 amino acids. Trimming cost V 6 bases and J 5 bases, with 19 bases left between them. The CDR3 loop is CASSPIVGGRETQYF. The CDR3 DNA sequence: TGTGCCAGCAGCCCAATTGTGGGGGGCCGGGAGACCCAGTACTTC.

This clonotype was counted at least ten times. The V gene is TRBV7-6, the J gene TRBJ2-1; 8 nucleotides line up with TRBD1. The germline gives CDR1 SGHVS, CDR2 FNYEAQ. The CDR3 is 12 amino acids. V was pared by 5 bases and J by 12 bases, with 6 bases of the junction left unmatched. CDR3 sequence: CASSPAGTGQFF. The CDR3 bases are TGTGCCAGCAGCCCCGCCGGGACAGGGCAGTTCTTC.

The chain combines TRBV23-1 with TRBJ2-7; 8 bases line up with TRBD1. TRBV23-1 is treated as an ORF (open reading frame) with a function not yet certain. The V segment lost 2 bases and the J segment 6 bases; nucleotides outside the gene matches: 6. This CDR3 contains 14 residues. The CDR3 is CASSQQGAPSEQYF. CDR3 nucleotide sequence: TGCGCCAGCAGTCAACAGGGGGCGCCGTCCGAGCAGTACTTC.

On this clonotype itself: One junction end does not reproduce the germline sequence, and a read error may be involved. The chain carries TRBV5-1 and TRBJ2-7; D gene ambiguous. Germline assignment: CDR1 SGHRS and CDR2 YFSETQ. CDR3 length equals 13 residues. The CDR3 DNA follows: TGCGACAGCAGCTCATTAGGCGGTAACGAGCAGTACTTC. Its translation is CDSSSLGGNEQYF.

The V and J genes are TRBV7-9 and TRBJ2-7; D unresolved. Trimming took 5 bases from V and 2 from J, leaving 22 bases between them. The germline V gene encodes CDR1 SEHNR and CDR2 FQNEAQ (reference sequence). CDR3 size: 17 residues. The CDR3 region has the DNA TGTGCCAGCAGCCCCTACCCCTCCGAGCTAGAAGCCTACGAGCAGTACTTC. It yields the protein CASSPYPSELEAYEQYF.

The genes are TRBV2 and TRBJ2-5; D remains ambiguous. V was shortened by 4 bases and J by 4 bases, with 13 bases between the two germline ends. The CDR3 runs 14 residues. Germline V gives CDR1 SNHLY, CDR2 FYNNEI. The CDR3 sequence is CASSAQQLPETQYF. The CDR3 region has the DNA TGTGCCAGCAGTGCCCAACAGCTCCCAGAGACCCAGTACTTC. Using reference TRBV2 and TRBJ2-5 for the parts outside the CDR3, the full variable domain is EPEVTQTPSHQVTQMGQEVILRCVPISNHLYFYWYRQILGQKVEFLVSFYNNEISEKSEIFDDQFSVERPDGSNFTLKIRSTKLEDSAMYFCASSAQQLPETQYFGPGTRLLVL.

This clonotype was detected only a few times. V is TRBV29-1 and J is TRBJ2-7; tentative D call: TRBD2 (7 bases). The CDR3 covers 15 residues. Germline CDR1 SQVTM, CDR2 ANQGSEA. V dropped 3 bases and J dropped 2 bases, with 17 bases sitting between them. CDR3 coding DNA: TGCAGCGTTGACATACCCAGAGGGGGGGCCTACGAGCAGTACTTC. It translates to CSVDIPRGGAYEQYF.

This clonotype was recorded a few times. CDR3 sequence: CASSLAAGTLYNEQFF. CDR3 DNA: TGTGCCAGCAGCTTAGCAGCAGGGACTCTCTACAATGAGCAGTTCTTC. The chain uses TRBV7-6 and TRBJ2-1; maybe TRBD2 (6 bases). The CDR3 has 16 amino acids. The ends were cut back, 0 bases at V and 3 bases at J, with 12 bases in the middle. Germline assignment: CDR1 SGHVS and CDR2 FNYEAQ.

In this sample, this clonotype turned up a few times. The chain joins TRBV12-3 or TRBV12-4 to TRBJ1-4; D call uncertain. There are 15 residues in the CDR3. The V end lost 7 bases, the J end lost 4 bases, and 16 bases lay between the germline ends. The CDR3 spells CASNPSLRLNEKLFF. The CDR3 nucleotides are TGTGCCAGCAACCCCTCCCTACGGCTTAATGAAAAACTGTTTTTT.

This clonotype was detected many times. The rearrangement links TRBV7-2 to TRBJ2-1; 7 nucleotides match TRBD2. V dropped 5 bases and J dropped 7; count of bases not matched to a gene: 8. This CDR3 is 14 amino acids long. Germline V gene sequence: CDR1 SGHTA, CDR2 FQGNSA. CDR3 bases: TGTGCCAGCAGCCCTTACCTGGGGGGGAATGAGCAGTTCTTC. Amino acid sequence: CASSPYLGGNEQFF.

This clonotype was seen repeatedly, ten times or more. CDR3 loop: CASRSGTGYTGELFF. The CDR3 DNA sequence: TGTGCCAGCAGGTCCGGGACAGGGTACACCGGGGAGCTGTTTTTT. The gene calls are TRBV7-8 and TRBJ2-2; 9 nucleotides agree with TRBD1. After removal of 6 bases from V and 3 bases from J, the junction contained 5 bases not matched to a gene. Germline V CDR1 and CDR2: SGHVS, FQNEAQ. The CDR3 is made up of 15 amino acids.